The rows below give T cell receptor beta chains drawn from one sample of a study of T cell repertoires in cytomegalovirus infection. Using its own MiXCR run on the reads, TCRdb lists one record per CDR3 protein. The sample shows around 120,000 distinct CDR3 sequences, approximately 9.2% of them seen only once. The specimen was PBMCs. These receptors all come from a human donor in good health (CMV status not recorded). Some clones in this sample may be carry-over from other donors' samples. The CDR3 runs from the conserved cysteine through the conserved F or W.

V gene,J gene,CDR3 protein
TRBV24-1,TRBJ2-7,CATSSTVNYEQYF
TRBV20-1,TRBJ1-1,CKTGTGTEAFF
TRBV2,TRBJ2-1,CASTRRVAVINEQFF
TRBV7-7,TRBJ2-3,CASSLGLGGADTQYF
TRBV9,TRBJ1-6,CASSRFDRGGSSPLHF
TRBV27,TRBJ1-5,CAGRGGNQPQHF
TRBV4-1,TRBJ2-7,CASSFTGGSYEQYF
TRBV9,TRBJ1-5,CASSGEGEQPQHF
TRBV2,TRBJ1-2,CASSEGGTLRGNYGYTF
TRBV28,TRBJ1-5,CASSLTGGFDQPQHF
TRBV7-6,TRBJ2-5,CASSFSGTQYF
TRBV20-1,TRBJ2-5,CSASLDSGTQETQYF
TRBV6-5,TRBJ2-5,CASSYSFRGGPQETQYF
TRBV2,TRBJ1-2,CASSLPGALGGYTF
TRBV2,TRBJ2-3,CASGRGISTDTQYF
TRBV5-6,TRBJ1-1,CASSLRTGGAFF
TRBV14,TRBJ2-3,CASSQPTTRDTQYF
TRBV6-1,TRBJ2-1,CASSEPRLAHEQFF
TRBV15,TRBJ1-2,CATSRERGQDYGYTF
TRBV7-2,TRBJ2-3,CASSPGTSTDTQYF
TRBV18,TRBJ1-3,CASSPQPHSGNTIYF
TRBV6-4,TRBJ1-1,CASSDSIQTRAFF
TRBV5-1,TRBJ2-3,CASSVGQSKGTDTQYF